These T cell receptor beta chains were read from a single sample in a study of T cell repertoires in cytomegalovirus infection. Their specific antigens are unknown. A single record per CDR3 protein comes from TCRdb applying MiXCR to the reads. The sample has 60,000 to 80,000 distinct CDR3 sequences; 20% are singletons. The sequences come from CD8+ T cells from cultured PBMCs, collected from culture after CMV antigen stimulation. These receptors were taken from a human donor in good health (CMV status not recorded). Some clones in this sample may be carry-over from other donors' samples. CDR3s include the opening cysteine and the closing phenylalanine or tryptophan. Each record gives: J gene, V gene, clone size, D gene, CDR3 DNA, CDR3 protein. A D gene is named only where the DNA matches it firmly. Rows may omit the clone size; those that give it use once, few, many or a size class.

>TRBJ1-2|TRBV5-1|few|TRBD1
TGCGCCAGCAGCCAAAATATCCGGGACAGGGGGCGCAGGGCTACCTATGGCTACACCTTC
CASSQNIRDRGRRATYGYTF
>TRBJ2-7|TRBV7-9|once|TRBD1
TGTGCCAGCAGCTTTATAGACAGGGGGCCCGACTACGAGCAGTACTTC
CASSFIDRGPDYEQYF
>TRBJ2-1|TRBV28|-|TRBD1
TGTGCCAGCAGTTCTATCCCCCGGACAGGTCTCAATGAGCAGTTCTTC
CASSSIPRTGLNEQFF
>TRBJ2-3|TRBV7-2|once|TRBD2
TGTGCCAGCAGCTTACGGCTAGCGGGTGGAGATACGCAGTATTTT
CASSLRLAGGDTQYF
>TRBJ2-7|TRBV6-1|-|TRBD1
TGTGCCAGCAGAGGACAGGGAAAGCCCCCATACGAGCAGTACTTC
CASRGQGKPPYEQYF
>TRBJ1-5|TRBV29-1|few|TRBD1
TGCAGCGTTGCCCTTCTGCGGGACAGGGCAGACCAGCCCCAGCATTTT
CSVALLRDRADQPQHF
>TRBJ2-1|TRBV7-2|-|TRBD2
TGTGCCAGCAGCCCCGGACTAGCGGGGGGCCCAATATCGGGCTCCTACAATGAGCAGTTCTTC
CASSPGLAGGPISGSYNEQFF
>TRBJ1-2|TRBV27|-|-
TGTGCCAGCAGCCAAACAGGGTTCTCCGAAACCTTC
CASSQTGFSETF
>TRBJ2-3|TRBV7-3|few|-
TGTGCCAGCAGCTTCGGGCAGGGAGTCACAGATACGCAGTATTTT
CASSFGQGVTDTQYF
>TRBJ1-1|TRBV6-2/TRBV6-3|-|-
TGTGCCAGCAGGGGGTTCACTGAAGCTTTCTTT
CASRGFTEAFF
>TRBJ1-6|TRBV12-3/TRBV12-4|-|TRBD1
TGTGCCAGCGGCGACAGGGTTTATAATTCACCCCTCCACTTT
CASGDRVYNSPLHF
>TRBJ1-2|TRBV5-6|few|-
TGTGCCAGCAGCTTACGGGACCGAGCTTCTGACTACACCTTC
CASSLRDRASDYTF
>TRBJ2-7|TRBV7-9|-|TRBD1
TGTGCCAGCAGCCCCGCAGGGGGTTCGGGGCAGTACTTC
CASSPAGGSGQYF
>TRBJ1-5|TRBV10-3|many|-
TGTGCCATCCGTTCGGGGCAGAGCAATCAGCCCCAGCATTTT
CAIRSGQSNQPQHF
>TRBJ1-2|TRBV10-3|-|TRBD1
TGTGCCATCAGGTCAGGGGGTAACTATGGCTACACCTTC
CAIRSGGNYGYTF
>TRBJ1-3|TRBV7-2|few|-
TGTGCCAGCAGGTCGCTCTCTGGAAACACCATATATTTT
CASRSLSGNTIYF
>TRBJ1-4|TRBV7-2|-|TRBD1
TGTGCCAGCAGTTTGGACAGGAGATTTAAACCCGGTGAAAAACTGTTTTTT
CASSLDRRFKPGEKLFF
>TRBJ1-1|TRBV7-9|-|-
TGTGCCAGCAGCCCTGGGGTACGGGCAATGAACACTGAAGCTTTCTTT
CASSPGVRAMNTEAFF
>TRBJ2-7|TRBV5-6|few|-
TGTGCCAGCACTCTAACCGGGACATTCTACGAGCAGTACTTC
CASTLTGTFYEQYF
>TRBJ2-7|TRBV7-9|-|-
TGTGCCAGCAGACCCGACTACGGCACCTACGAGCAGTACTTC
CASRPDYGTYEQYF
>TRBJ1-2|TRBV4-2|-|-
TGTGCCAGCAGCCAAGATATCGGGGATTTCAATGGCTACACCTTC
CASSQDIGDFNGYTF
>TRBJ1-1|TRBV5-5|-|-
TGTGCCAGCAGCTTGTCCCGTGGGAACACTGAAGCTTTCTTT
CASSLSRGNTEAFF
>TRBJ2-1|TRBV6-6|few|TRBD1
TGTGCCAGCAGTTCCTCTCAGGGGGCGAACTACAATGAGCAGTTCTTC
CASSSSQGANYNEQFF
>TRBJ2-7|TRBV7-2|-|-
TGTGCCAGCAGCCCCGACTACGAGCAGTACTTC
CASSPDYEQYF
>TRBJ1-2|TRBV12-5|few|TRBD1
TGTGCTAGTGGTTCCGGGGACAGACGATATTCGATCTATGGCTACACCTTC
CASGSGDRRYSIYGYTF
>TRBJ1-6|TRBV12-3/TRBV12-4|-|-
TGTGCCAGCAGCCCCGGGACAATTAATAATTCACCCCTCCACTTT
CASSPGTINNSPLHF
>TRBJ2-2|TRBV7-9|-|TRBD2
TGTGCCAGCAGCCCTAGGCCTAGCGGCACCGGGGAGCTGTTTTTT
CASSPRPSGTGELFF
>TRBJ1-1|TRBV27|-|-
TGTGCCAGCAGCCCTGTATCTCTCGGGACTGAAGCTTTCTTT
CASSPVSLGTEAFF
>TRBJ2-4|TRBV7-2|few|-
TGTGCCAGCAGCCCCCGGGGCCTAGCCAAAAACATTCAGTACTTC
CASSPRGLAKNIQYF
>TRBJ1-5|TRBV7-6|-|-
TGTGCCAGCAGCTTAATCCTCGGGCCCAATCAGCCCCAGCATTTT
CASSLILGPNQPQHF
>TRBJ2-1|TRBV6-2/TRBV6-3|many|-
TGTGCCAGCAGTTACTCCCTTGAGGGGGGTTCCTACAATGAGCAGTTCTTC
CASSYSLEGGSYNEQFF
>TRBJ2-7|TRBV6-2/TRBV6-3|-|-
TGTGCCAGCAGTTACTCAAAGGAGCAGTACTTC
CASSYSKEQYF
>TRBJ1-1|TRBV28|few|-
TGTGCCAGCCGGCTAACGGGGGTCGAGGGGCTGAACACTGAAGCTTTCTTT
CASRLTGVEGLNTEAFF
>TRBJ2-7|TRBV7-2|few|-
TGTGCCAGCAGCTTAGTTGTTTACGAGCAGTACTTC
CASSLVVYEQYF
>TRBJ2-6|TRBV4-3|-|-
TGCGCCAGCAGCTCCGCGGGACATTCAGCCTCTGGGGCCAACGTCCTGACTTTC
CASSSAGHSASGANVLTF
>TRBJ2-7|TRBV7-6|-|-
TGTGCCAGCAGTGCGGGACGGTCGAACCACGAGCAGTACTTC
CASSAGRSNHEQYF
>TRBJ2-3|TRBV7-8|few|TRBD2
TGTGCCAGCAGCTTCCACGGGACTAGCGAAATAGATACGCAGTATTTT
CASSFHGTSEIDTQYF
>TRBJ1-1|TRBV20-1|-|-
TGCAGTGCTAGAGATTTCAGCCTGAACACTGAAGCTTTCTTT
CSARDFSLNTEAFF
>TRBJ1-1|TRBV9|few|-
TGTGCCAGCTCGGGGGTTACGACTGAAGCTTTCTTT
CASSGVTTEAFF
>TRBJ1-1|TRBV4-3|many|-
TGCGCCAGCAGCCAAGAAACTTACACGAACACTGAAGCTTTCTTT
CASSQETYTNTEAFF
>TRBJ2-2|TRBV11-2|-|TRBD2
TGTGCCAGCAGCTTAGGGGGCGGGAGCACCGGGGAGCTGTTTTTT
CASSLGGGSTGELFF
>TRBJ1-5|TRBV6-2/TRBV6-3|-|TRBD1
TGTGCCAGCACTGTCGCAGGGGGCTATAGCAATCAGCCCCAGCATTTT
CASTVAGGYSNQPQHF
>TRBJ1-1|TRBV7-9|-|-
TGTGCCAGCAGCTTAGGGGTGGCAGAAGCTTTCTTT
CASSLGVAEAFF
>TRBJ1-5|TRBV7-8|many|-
TGTGCCAGCAGCTTAGCCAGGGCTAGCAATCAGCCCCAGCATTTT
CASSLARASNQPQHF
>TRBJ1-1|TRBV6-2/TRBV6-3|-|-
TGTGCCAGCAGTTCATTCCGGGACGCAGGGACTGAAGCTTTCTTT
CASSSFRDAGTEAFF
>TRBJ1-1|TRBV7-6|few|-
TGTGCCAGCAGCTTAGGGGGGAACGGGAACACTGAAGCTTTCTTT
CASSLGGNGNTEAFF
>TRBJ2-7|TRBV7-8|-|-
TGTGCCAGCAGCTTAGACTCTACTAGGGAAGAGCAGTACTTC
CASSLDSTREEQYF
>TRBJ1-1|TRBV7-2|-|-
TGTGCCAGCAGCCCAATCGGGGCTGAAGCTTTCTTT
CASSPIGAEAFF
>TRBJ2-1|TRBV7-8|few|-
TGTGCCAGCAGCTTAGAGTTGAGGACTGAGCAGTTCTTC
CASSLELRTEQFF
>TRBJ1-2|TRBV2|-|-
TGTGCCAGCAGTCACTTGACACTCTATGGCTACACCTTC
CASSHLTLYGYTF
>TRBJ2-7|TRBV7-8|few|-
TGTGCCAGCAGCCCTCCGGGCATGGAGGCCTACGAGCAGTACTTC
CASSPPGMEAYEQYF
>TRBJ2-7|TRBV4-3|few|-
TGCGCCAGCAGCCAAGATCCCCAGGGGAGCTACGAGCAGTACTTC
CASSQDPQGSYEQYF
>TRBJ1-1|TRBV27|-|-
TGTGCCAGCAGTGGGGCGAGAAGTGGGACTGAAGCTTTCTTT
CASSGARSGTEAFF
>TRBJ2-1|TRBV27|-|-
TGTGCCACCCTATCGGGGATAGGGGCGGCCTACAATGAGCAGTTCTTC
CATLSGIGAAYNEQFF
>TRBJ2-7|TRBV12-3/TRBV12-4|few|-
TGTGCCAGCAGCCCTACAGGGCCCTACGAGCAGTACTTC
CASSPTGPYEQYF